The next 20 T cell receptor beta chains were all read from a single sample in a study of cytomegalovirus exposure and HLA in healthy donors. PCR primers comprised 60 Vbeta and 13 Jbeta primers. The assay was immunoSEQ multiplex PCR, and TCRdb's table has in-frame clones only and misses some. The sample has about 130,000 clones. The sequenced sample was PBMCs. These receptors were collected from a woman aged 55-69 years in good health and CMV-seronegative.

The V call is TRBV15, the J call TRBJ2-7; D perhaps matches TRBD1 (6 bases). V lost 0 bases, J lost 2 bases, and 14 bases lay in between. The CDR3 extends over 16 amino acids. Germline assignment: CDR1 LNHNV and CDR2 YYDKDF (reference sequence). This CDR3 is CATSRDHAQGTYEQYF. CDR3 in DNA: TGTGCCACCAGCAGAGATCACGCACAGGGTACCTACGAGCAGTACTTC.

The chain links TRBV5-1 to TRBJ2-7; 10 nucleotides align to TRBD2. CDR1 is SGHRS, CDR2 YFSETQ, per germline. The trim removed 0 bases at V and 2 bases at J, leaving 2 bases unmatched. This CDR3 has 15 amino acids. CDR3 DNA sequence: TGCGCCAGCAGCTTGGACCTAGCGGGGGCCTACGAGCAGTACTTC. Amino acids: CASSLDLAGAYEQYF.

The rearrangement uses TRBV7-2 and TRBJ1-3, with 11 bases matching TRBD1. This CDR3 spans 16 amino acids. Per the germline V gene, CDR1 is SGHTA and CDR2 is FQGNSA. The V and J ends lost 5 bases and 2 bases, in that order; junction bases with no gene match: 5. The CDR3 is CASSQTGQGAGNTIYF. The CDR3, as DNA: TGTGCCAGCAGCCAAACGGGACAGGGGGCTGGAAACACCATATATTTT.

The chain links TRBV27 to TRBJ2-3; a weak D match, TRBD1 (6 bases). This CDR3 comprises 14 residues. Trimming cost V 5 bases and J 8 bases, with 17 bases left between them. Per the germline V gene, CDR1 is MNHEY and CDR2 is SMNVEV (reference sequence). CDR3 nucleotide sequence: TGTGCCAGCAGTGAATACAGGGCCTTGGGTACGCAGTATTTT. This codes for CASSEYRALGTQYF.

The chain is built from TRBV5-8 and TRBJ2-3, with 11 bases fitting TRBD2. The J segment lost 5 bases and the V segment lost 3 bases, leaving 11 bases of the junction unmatched. The CDR3 loop spans 17 amino acids. The germline V gene encodes CDR1 SGHTS and CDR2 YDEGEE. The CDR3 spells CASSWSVLAGVVDTQYF. For the CDR3, the DNA is TGTGCCAGCAGCTGGAGCGTACTAGCGGGAGTGGTAGATACGCAGTATTTT. Filled out from reference TRBV5-8 and TRBJ2-3, the complete variable domain reads EAGVTQSPTHLIKTRGQQATLRCSPISGHTSVYWYQQALGLGLQFLLWYDEGEERNRGNFPPRFSGRQFPNYSSELNVNALELEDSALYLCASSWSVLAGVVDTQYFGPGTRLTVL.

J is TRBJ2-7 and V is TRBV5-4, with no clear D. This CDR3 region has 14 residues. Germline V CDR1 and CDR2: SGHNT, YYREEE (reference sequence). V was cut by 0 bases and J by 3 bases, with 10 bases left in between. Here the CDR3 reads CASSLAAYSYEQYF. The CDR3 DNA is TGTGCCAGCAGCTTGGCCGCGTACAGCTACGAGCAGTACTTC.

CDR3 DNA: TGTGCCTGGAGTGCGGCAGGTAATCAGCCCCAGCATTTT. Its translation is CAWSAAGNQPQHF. The rearrangement joins TRBV30 to TRBJ1-5; D remains unclear. Trimming cost V 1 base and J 4 bases, with 8 bases left between them. Germline-derived CDR1 and CDR2 are GTSNPN and SVGIG (reference sequence). This CDR3 has 13 amino acids.

The V and J genes are TRBV5-1 and TRBJ2-7; 14 bases line up with TRBD2. Per germline, CDR1 SGHRS and CDR2 YFSETQ. CDR3 size: 19 residues. J gave up 1 base and V 4 bases, and 13 bases lay outside the gene matches. The CDR3 DNA reads TGCGCCAGCAGCCCGGGACTAGCGGGAGCGAAACCGGTTTCCTACGAGCAGTACTTC. It translates to CASSPGLAGAKPVSYEQYF.

This chain uses TRBV5-1 with TRBJ2-3, with 14 bases that match TRBD2. V trimming: 7 bases; J trimming: 4 bases; junction bases outside the gene matches: 2. CDR1 is SGHRS, CDR2 YFSETQ, per germline. CDR3 length: 14 residues. The CDR3, as DNA: TGCGCCAGCGGGACTAGCGGGGGACCAGATACGCAGTATTTT. Translating it yields CASGTSGGPDTQYF. Variable domain in full (rest from reference TRBV5-1 and TRBJ2-3): KAGVTQTPRYLIKTRGQQVTLSCSPISGHRSVSWYQQTPGQGLQFLFEYFSETQRNKGNFPGRFSGRQFSNSRSEMNVSTLELGDSALYLCASGTSGGPDTQYFGPGTRLTVL.

The chain recombines TRBV14 with TRBJ1-2; D not resolved. Trimming cost V 8 bases and J 4 bases, with 26 bases left between them. The germline gives CDR1 SGHDN, CDR2 FVKESK. The CDR3 is 17 amino acids. CDR3 sequence (DNA): TGTGCCAGCTTCCTCCAGAGAGTGAGGGTCTGGGGCTATGGCTACACCTTC. Residues: CASFLQRVRVWGYGYTF. The variable domain in full, with the rest retrieved from reference TRBV14 and TRBJ1-2, is EAGVTQFPSHSVIEKGQTVTLRCDPISGHDNLYWYRRVMGKEIKFLLHFVKESKQDESGMPNNRFLAERTGGTYSTLKVQPAELEDSGVYFCASFLQRVRVWGYGYTFGSGTRLTVV.

This chain joins TRBV18 and TRBJ1-5; 7 bases are a match to TRBD1. CDR3 length: 14 amino acids. After removal of 4 bases from V and 2 bases from J, the junction contained 2 bases not matched to a gene. Germline V gene sequence: CDR1 KGHSH, CDR2 LQKENI. CDR3 protein: CASSQGTGNQPQHF. CDR3 coding DNA: TGTGCCAGCTCACAAGGGACAGGCAATCAGCCCCAGCATTTT.

V is TRBV28 and J is TRBJ1-6; D might be TRBD1 (5 bases). Germline V lookup: CDR1 MDHEN, CDR2 SYDVKM. The V end lost 6 bases, the J end lost 6 bases, and 9 bases lay between the germline ends. The CDR3 has 13 amino acids. This CDR3 is CASREGSNSPLHF. The CDR3 bases are TGTGCCAGCAGGGAGGGGTCTAATTCACCCCTCCACTTT.

The chain employs TRBV18 and TRBJ1-1; D unresolved. Germline lookup yields CDR1 KGHSH and CDR2 LQKENI. The CDR3 is made up of 15 amino acids. Deletions cut 4 bases from V and 5 bases from J, with 17 bases between. Here the CDR3 DNA reads TGTGCCAGCTCACAGGTCGTAGGAGGGCAGACTGAAGCTTTCTTT. As protein: CASSQVVGGQTEAFF.

The J gene is TRBJ2-2, the V gene TRBV7-8; no definite D call. This CDR3 spans 16 amino acids. Trimming shortened V by 1 base and J by 7 bases, and 16 bases separated the two germline ends. CDR1 and CDR2 from the germline V gene are SGHVS and FQNEAQ. CDR3 bases: TGTGCCAGCAGCTTAGGTAGTGCCCTTCTGGTCGGGGAGCTGTTTTTT. Its protein product is CASSLGSALLVGELFF.

V usage is TRBV5-8 and J usage is TRBJ1-3; no reliable D call. CDR1 and CDR2 (germline): SGHTS, YDEGEE. Trimming pared 2 bases from V and 0 bases from J, leaving 9 bases between. The CDR3 contains 15 residues. The CDR3 region has the DNA TGTGCCAGCAGCTTTATCCGGAGCTCTGGAAACACCATATATTTT. This sequence encodes CASSFIRSSGNTIYF.

The gene calls are TRBV5-1 and TRBJ1-1; D ambiguous. The V end lost 0 bases, the J end lost 1 base, and 10 bases lay between the germline ends. The CDR3 is 15 amino acids. Per the germline V gene, CDR1 is SGHRS and CDR2 is YFSETQ. CDR3 nucleotides: TGCGCCAGCAGCTTGGAGGCACAGCCGAACACTGAAGCTTTCTTT. This encodes CASSLEAQPNTEAFF.

The V and J genes are TRBV10-1 and TRBJ2-7, with 11 bases matching TRBD2. The ends lost 3 bases at V and 3 bases at J; junction bases unmatched: 7. Germline V gene lookup returns CDR1 WNHNN and CDR2 SYGVQD (reference sequence). This CDR3 spans 16 amino acids. CDR3 coding DNA: TGCGCCAGCAGTGATGGTGTAGCGGGGGGGGTCTACGAGCAGTACTTC. Its protein is CASSDGVAGGVYEQYF.

The chain links TRBV5-1 to TRBJ2-2, with D possibly TRBD1 on 5 matching bases. The germline V and J ends were trimmed by 4 bases and 9 bases, with 16 bases remaining between them. Germline lookup yields CDR1 SGHRS and CDR2 YFSETQ. CDR3 length equals 14 residues. CDR3 region: CASSPMTDHRELFF. CDR3 in DNA: TGCGCCAGCAGCCCTATGACAGATCACCGGGAGCTGTTTTTT.

The chain is built from TRBV7-3 and TRBJ2-5, with 7 bases fitting TRBD2. The DNA end lines up better with TRBJ2-7; the J call may be wrong. CDR1 is SGHTA and CDR2 is FQGTGA in the germline V gene. This CDR3 spans 14 amino acids. DNA of the CDR3: TGTGCCAGCAGCGTTGAAGCGGGGAACTACGAGCAGTACTTC. This translates into CASSVEAGNYEQYF.

The chain employs TRBV5-1 and TRBJ2-7; TRBD2 might be the D (6 bases). V lost 0 bases and J 2 bases, leaving 12 bases between the germline ends. The germline gives CDR1 SGHRS, CDR2 YFSETQ. The CDR3 extends over 15 amino acids. CDR3 amino acids: CASSLDEEGAYEQYF. The CDR3 DNA reads TGCGCCAGCAGCTTGGATGAGGAGGGAGCCTACGAGCAGTACTTC. The entire variable domain, with the rest obtained from reference TRBV5-1 and TRBJ2-7, is as follows: KAGVTQTPRYLIKTRGQQVTLSCSPISGHRSVSWYQQTPGQGLQFLFEYFSETQRNKGNFPGRFSGRQFSNSRSEMNVSTLELGDSALYLCASSLDEEGAYEQYFGPGTRLTVT.